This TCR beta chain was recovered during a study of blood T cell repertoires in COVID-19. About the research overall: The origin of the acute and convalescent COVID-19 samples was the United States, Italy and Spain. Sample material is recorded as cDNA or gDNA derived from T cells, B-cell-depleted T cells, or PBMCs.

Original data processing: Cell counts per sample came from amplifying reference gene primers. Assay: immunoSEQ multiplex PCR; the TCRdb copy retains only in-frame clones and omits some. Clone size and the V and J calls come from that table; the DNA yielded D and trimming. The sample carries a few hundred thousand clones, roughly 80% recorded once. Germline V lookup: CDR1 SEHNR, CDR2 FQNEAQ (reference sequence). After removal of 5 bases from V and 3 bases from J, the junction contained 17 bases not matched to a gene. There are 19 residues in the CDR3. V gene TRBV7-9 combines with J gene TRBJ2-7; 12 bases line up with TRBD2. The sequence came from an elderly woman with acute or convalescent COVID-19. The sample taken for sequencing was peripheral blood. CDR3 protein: CASSPRLAGAIAFLYEQYF. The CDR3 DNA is TGTGCCAGCAGCCCTCGACTAGCGGGGGCGATCGCGTTTCTCTACGAGCAGTACTTC.